The clone carrying this T cell receptor beta chain has a count of ten or more. Its antigen is currently unknown. This sample stems from a study of regulatory T cells in long-lasting Graves disease. Study-wide results and caveats: Patients with persistent disease shared 2,500 or so public clonotypes, outpacing the 966 shared by new patients.

Construction of TCR beta libraries relied on iRepertoire HTBI primers and on Arm-PCR targeting CDR3 regions. TCRdb processed the multiplex PCR reads anew with MiXCR; each CDR3 protein has one entry. The data hold under 450,000 distinct CDR3 sequences, with 12% observed a single time. In germline, CDR1 is KGHSH, CDR2 LQKENI. The CDR3 is 15 amino acids. The V end was cut by 3 bases, the J end by 7 bases, with 19 bases between. The time point was: newly diagnosed GD, antithyroid drugs for less than 3 months. The TCR library was made from RNA extracted from PBMCs. These data were also reused for a study on T cells in Graves' hyperthyroidism and ophthalmopathy.

Sequenced material: peripheral blood mononuclear cells (PBMCs), taken at new diagnosis, from a patient treated with antithyroid drugs. The V call is TRBV18, the J call TRBJ2-7; no reliable D call. The clonotype comes from a woman in her late teens or twenties with Graves disease. The CDR3 here is CASSPDLSSQEEQYF. The CDR3 DNA follows: TGTGCCAGCTCACCGGACCTCTCCTCCCAGGAGGAGCAGTACTTC.